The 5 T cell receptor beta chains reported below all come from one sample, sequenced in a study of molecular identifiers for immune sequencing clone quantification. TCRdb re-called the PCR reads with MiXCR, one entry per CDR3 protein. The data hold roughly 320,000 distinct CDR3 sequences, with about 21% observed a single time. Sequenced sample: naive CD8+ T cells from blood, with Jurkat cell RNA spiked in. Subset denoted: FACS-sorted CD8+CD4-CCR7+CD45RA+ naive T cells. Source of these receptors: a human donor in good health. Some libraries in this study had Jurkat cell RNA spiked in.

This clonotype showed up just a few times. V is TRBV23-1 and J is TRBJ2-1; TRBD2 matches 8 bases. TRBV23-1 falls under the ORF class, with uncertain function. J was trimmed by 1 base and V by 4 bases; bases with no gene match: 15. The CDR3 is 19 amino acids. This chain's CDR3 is CASSRILYRTSSSYNEQFF. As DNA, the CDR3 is TGCGCCAGCAGTCGTATCCTCTATCGGACTAGCAGTTCCTACAATGAGCAGTTCTTC.

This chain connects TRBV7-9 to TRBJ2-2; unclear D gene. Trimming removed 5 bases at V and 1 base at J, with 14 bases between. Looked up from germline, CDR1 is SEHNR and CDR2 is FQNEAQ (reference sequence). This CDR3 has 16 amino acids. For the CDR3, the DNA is TGTGCCAGCAGCCCGGACCACTACCTGAACACCGGGGAGCTGTTTTTT. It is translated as CASSPDHYLNTGELFF.

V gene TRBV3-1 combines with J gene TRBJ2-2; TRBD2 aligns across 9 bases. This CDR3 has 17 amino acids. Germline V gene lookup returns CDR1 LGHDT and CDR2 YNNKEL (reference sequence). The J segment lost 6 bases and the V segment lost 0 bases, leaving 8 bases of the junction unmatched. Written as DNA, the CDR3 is TGTGCCAGCAGCCAAGAAACAGCGGGGGGCCCAGCCGGGGAGCTGTTTTTT. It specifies CASSQETAGGPAGELFF.

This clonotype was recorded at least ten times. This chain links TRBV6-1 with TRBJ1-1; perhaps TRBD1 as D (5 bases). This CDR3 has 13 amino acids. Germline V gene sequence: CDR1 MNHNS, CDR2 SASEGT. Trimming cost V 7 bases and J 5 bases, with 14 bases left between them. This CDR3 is CASTRAGWTEAFF. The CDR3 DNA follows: TGTGCCAGCACTAGGGCAGGGTGGACTGAAGCTTTCTTT.

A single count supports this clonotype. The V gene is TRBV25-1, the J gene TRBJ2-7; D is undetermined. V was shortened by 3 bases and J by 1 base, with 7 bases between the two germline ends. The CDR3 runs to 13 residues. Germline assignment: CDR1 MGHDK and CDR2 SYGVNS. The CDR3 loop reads CASSEPISYEQYF. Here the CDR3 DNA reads TGTGCCAGCAGTGAGCCGATTTCCTACGAGCAGTACTTC.